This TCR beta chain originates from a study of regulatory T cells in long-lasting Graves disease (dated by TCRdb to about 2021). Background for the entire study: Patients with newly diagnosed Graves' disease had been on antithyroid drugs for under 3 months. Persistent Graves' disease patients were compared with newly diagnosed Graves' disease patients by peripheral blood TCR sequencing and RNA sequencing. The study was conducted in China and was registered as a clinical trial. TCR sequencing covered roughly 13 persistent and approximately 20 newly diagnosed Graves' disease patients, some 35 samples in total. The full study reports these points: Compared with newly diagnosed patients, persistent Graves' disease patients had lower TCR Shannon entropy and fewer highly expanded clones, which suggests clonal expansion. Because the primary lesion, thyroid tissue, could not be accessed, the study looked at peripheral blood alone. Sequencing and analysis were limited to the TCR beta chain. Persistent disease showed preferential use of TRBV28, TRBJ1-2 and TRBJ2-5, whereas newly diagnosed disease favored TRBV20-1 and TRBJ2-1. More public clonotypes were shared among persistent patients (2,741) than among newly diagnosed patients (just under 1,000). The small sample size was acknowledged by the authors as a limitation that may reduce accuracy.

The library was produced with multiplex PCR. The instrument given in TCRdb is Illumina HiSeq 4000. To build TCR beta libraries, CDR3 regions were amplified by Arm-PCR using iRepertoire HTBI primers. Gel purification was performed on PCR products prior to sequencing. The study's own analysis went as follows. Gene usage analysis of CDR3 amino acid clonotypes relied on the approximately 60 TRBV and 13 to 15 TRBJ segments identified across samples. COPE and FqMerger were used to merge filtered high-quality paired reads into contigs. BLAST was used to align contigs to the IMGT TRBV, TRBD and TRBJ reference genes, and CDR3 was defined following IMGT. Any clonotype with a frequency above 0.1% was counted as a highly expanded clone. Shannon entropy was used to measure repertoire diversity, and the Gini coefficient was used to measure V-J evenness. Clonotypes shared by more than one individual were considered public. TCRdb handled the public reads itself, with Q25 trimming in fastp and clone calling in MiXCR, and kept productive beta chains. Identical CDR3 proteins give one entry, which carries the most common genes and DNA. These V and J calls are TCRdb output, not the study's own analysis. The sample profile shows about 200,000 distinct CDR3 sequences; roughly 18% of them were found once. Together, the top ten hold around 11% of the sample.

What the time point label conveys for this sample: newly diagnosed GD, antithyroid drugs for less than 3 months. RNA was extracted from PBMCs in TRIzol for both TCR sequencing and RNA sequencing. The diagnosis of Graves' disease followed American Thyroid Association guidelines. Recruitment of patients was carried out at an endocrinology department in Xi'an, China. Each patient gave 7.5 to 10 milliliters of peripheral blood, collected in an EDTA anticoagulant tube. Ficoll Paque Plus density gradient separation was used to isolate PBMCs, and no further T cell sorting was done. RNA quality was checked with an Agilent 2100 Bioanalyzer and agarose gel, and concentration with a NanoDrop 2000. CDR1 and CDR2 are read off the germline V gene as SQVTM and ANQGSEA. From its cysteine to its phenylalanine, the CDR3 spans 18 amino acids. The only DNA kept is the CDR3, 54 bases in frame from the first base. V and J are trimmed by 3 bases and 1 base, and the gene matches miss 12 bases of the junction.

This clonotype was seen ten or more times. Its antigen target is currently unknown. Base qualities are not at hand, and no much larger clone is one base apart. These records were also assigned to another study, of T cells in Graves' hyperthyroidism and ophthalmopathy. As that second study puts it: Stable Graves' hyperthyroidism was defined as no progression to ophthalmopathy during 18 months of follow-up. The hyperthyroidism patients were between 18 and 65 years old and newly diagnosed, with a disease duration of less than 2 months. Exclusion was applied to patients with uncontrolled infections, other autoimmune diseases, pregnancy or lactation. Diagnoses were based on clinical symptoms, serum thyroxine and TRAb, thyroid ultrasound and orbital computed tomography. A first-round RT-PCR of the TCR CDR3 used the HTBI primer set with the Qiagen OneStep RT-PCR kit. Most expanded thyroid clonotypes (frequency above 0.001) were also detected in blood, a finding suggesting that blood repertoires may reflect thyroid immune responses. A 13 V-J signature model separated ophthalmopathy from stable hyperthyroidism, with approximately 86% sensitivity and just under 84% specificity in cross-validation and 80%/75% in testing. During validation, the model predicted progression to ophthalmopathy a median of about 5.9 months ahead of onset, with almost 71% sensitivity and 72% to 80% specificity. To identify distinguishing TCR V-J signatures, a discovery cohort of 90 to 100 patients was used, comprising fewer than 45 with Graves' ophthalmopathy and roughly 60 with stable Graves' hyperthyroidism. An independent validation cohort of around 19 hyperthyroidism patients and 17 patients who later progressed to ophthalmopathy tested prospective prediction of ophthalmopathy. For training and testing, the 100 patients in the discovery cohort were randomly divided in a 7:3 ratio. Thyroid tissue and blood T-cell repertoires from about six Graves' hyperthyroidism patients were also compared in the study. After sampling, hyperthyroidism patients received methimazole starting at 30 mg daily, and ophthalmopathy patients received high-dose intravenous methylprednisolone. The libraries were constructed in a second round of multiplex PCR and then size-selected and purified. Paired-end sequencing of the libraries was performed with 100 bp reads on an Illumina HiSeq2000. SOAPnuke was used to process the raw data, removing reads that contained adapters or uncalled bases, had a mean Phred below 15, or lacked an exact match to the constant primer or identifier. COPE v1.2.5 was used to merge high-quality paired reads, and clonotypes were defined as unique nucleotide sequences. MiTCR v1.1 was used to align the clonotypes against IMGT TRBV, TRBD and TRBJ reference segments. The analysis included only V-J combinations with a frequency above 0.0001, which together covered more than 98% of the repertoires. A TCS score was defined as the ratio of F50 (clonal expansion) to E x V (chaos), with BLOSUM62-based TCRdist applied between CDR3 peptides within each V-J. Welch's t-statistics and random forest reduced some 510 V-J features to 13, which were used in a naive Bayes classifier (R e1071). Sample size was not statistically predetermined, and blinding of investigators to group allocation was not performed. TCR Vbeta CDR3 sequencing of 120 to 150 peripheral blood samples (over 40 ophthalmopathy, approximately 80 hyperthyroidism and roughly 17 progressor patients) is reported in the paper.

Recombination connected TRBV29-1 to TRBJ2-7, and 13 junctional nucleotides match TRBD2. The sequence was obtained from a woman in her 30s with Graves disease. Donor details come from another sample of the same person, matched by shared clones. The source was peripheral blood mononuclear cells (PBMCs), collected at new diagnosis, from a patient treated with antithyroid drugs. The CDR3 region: CSVDGLRLAGGQSYEQYF. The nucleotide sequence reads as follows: TGCAGCGTTGATGGGTTAAGACTAGCGGGGGGCCAGTCCTACGAGCAGTACTTC.